Below are 23 T cell receptor beta chains sequenced from a single sample in a study of early T cells in non-severe SARS-CoV-2 infection. In TCRdb, the 5' RACE reads were re-called with MiXCR into one record per CDR3 protein. This table has around 82,000 distinct CDR3 sequences, roughly 10% appearing once. The sequencing input was whole blood. These receptors were collected from an adult who was a healthcare worker with PCR-confirmed SARS-CoV-2 infection or an uninfected control (not recorded which).

In its sample, this clonotype was seen many times. J is TRBJ2-3 and V is TRBV9, with D possibly TRBD2 on 6 matching bases. The V and J ends lost 0 bases and 2 bases respectively, with 10 bases between them. The CDR3 has 15 residues. Germline V gene lookup returns CDR1 SGDLS and CDR2 YYNGEE. The CDR3 here is CASSVGTTPTDTQYF. CDR3 DNA: TGTGCCAGCAGCGTAGGGACTACCCCCACAGATACGCAGTATTTT.

The chain links TRBV29-1 to TRBJ2-5; 11 bases align to TRBD1. Per germline, CDR1 SQVTM and CDR2 ANQGSEA. Trimming took 7 bases from V and 5 from J; bases not matched to a gene: 6. The CDR3 sequence is 13 residues long. The CDR3 protein is CSAGDRGRETQYF. CDR3 bases: TGCAGCGCCGGGGACAGGGGGAGGGAGACCCAGTACTTC.

The V and J genes are TRBV6-2 or TRBV6-3 and TRBJ2-5; tentative D call: TRBD2 (5 bases). CDR3 length equals 14 residues. V lost 1 base, J lost 3 bases, and 9 bases lay in between. CDR1 and CDR2 from the germline V gene are MNHEY and SVGEGT. CDR3 nucleotides: TGTGCCAGCAGTTACTTGACTACAGAAGAGACCCAGTACTTC. Translated, it gives CASSYLTTEETQYF.

This chain joins TRBV29-1 and TRBJ2-3; D unclear. This CDR3 region has 13 residues. Germline assignment: CDR1 SQVTM and CDR2 ANQGSEA. V lost 3 bases and J 2 bases, leaving 9 bases between the germline ends. CDR3 sequence (DNA): TGCAGCGTTGACTCGGAGAACACAGATACGCAGTATTTT. Encoded protein: CSVDSENTDTQYF.

There are a few counts of this clonotype. The chain recombines TRBV4-3 with TRBJ2-3; TRBD1 aligns across 7 bases. Germline lookup yields CDR1 LGHNA and CDR2 YSLEER. The CDR3 spans 14 residues. The trim removed 5 bases at V and 4 bases at J, leaving 6 bases unmatched. This CDR3 reads CASSSGQFADTQYF. CDR3 DNA sequence: TGCGCCAGCAGCTCGGGACAGTTCGCAGATACGCAGTATTTT.

This clonotype was found many times. V is TRBV20-1 and J is TRBJ1-5; no clear D gene. Germline lookup yields CDR1 DFQATT and CDR2 SNEGSKA (reference sequence). The ends were cut back, 4 bases at V and 2 bases at J, with 9 bases in the middle. The CDR3 is 13 residues long. The CDR3 DNA reads as TGCAGTGCTACCATAGGCGGCAATCAGCCCCAGCATTTT. Protein product: CSATIGGNQPQHF.

This clonotype has ten or more counts. The chain has TRBV9 and TRBJ1-1, with a tentative D call TRBD1 (5 bases). CDR1 and CDR2 from the germline V gene are SGDLS and YYNGEE. Trimming removed 0 bases at V and 4 bases at J, with 16 bases between. The CDR3 covers 16 residues. The chain's CDR3 is CASSVGGGTLGTEAFF. CDR3 DNA sequence: TGTGCCAGCAGCGTAGGAGGAGGGACCCTGGGCACTGAAGCTTTCTTT.

This clonotype came up a few times. The V gene is TRBV30, the J gene TRBJ2-5; possibly TRBD2 for D (6 bases). Germline values: CDR1 GTSNPN, CDR2 SVGIG (reference sequence). Between the trimmed V and J ends, which lost 4 bases and 1 base, there was a span of 16 bases. This CDR3 is built from 15 residues. Written as DNA, the CDR3 is TGTGCCTGGAAAGGAGGTGTGGGGGGCCAAGAGACCCAGTACTTC. Protein: CAWKGGVGGQETQYF.

The chain uses TRBV5-6 and TRBJ2-3; 11 bases line up with TRBD2. CDR3 length: 16 amino acids. V lost 4 bases, J lost 2 bases, and 6 bases stayed unmatched. The germline CDR1 and CDR2 sequences are SGHDT and YYEEEE. Here the CDR3 DNA reads TGTGCCAGCAGCCCGGGACTAGCGGCACTCACAGATACGCAGTATTTT. It codes for CASSPGLAALTDTQYF.

The gene calls are TRBV18 and TRBJ2-7, with unresolved D. CDR1 is KGHSH, CDR2 LQKENI, per germline. The CDR3 contains 13 residues. Trimming pared 2 bases from V and 6 bases from J, leaving 11 bases between. The CDR3 loop reads CASSPSDTREQYF. The DNA for the CDR3 is TGTGCCAGCTCACCATCAGACACCCGCGAGCAGTACTTC.

This clonotype was observed a few times. The chain joins TRBV3-1 to TRBJ2-1; 12 bases agree with TRBD1. This CDR3 contains 15 residues. After removal of 10 bases from V and 9 bases from J, the junction contained 13 bases not matched to a gene. CDR1 is LGHDT, CDR2 YNNKEL, per germline (reference sequence). For the CDR3, the DNA is TGTGCCACCCACTCACACGGGACAGGGGGCATTGAGCAGTTCTTC. It translates to CATHSHGTGGIEQFF.

The genes are TRBV9 and TRBJ2-3; D call uncertain. The V gene lost 0 bases and the J gene lost 2 bases, with 4 bases spanning the gap. Germline loops: CDR1 SGDLS, CDR2 YYNGEE. The CDR3 runs to 13 residues. CDR3 residues: CASSVGDTDTQYF. The CDR3 DNA follows: TGTGCCAGCAGCGTAGGAGACACAGATACGCAGTATTTT.

This clonotype was counted between two and nine times. V is TRBV19 and J is TRBJ2-1, with no clear D. The CDR3 loop spans 14 amino acids. Germline lookup yields CDR1 LNHDA and CDR2 SQIVND (reference sequence). The V end lost 4 bases, the J end lost 4 bases, and 11 bases lay between the germline ends. The CDR3 sequence: CASSTLTRYNEQFF. The CDR3 nucleotides read TGTGCCAGTAGTACCTTGACACGGTACAATGAGCAGTTCTTC.

As regards this clonotype: Just one base apart from a much larger clone, this may be a read error. This chain connects TRBV4-3 to TRBJ2-3; the D gene could be TRBD1 or TRBD2 (6 bases each). CDR1 is LGHNA, CDR2 YSLEER, per germline. The CDR3 consists of 14 residues. The CDR3 here is CANSQDWRGDTQYF. DNA of the CDR3: TGCGCCAACAGCCAAGACTGGAGGGGGGATACGCAGTATTTT.

This clonotype has ten or more counts. The rearrangement joins TRBV4-2 to TRBJ2-2; D not resolved. The CDR3 consists of 17 residues. Trimming stripped 5 bases from V and 0 bases from J, with 16 bases between. Germline assignment: CDR1 LGHNA and CDR2 YNFKEQ. As DNA, the CDR3 is TGTGCCAGCAGCAAAGGCTTTCTGGACGCGAACACCGGGGAGCTGTTTTTT. Its protein is CASSKGFLDANTGELFF.

Ten or more counts support this clonotype. The chain joins TRBV5-6 to TRBJ1-5; 9 bases are shared with TRBD1. The CDR3 totals 14 residues. Trimming took 4 bases from V and 6 from J; bases not matched to a gene: 5. The V gene's germline CDR1 is SGHDT and CDR2 YYEEEE. CDR3 residues: CASSPGQGSQPQHF. CDR3 bases: TGTGCCAGCAGCCCGGGACAGGGTTCTCAGCCCCAGCATTTT.

For this clonotype: This may come from a read error, since a much larger clone is one base off. The chain links TRBV6-2 or TRBV6-3 to TRBJ2-1, with D possibly being TRBD1 (5 bases). Germline V gene sequence: CDR1 MNHEY, CDR2 SVGEGT. Trimming removed 7 bases at V and 0 bases at J, with 13 bases between. The CDR3 totals 15 residues. CDR3 residues: CASTWGVCSYNEQFF. In nucleotides, the CDR3 is TGTGCCAGCACTTGGGGCGTCTGCTCCTACAATGAGCAGTTCTTC.

This clonotype has only a few counts. This sequence joins TRBV7-3 and TRBJ2-2; D possibly uses TRBD1 or TRBD2 (5 bases each). The V gene's germline CDR1 is SGHTA and CDR2 FQGTGA. The CDR3 runs to 17 residues. The V end lost 0 bases, the J end lost 6 bases, and 17 bases lay between the germline ends. The CDR3 nucleotides are TGTGCCAGCAGCTTAACGGGGACGGGGATTGCGGCCGGGGAGCTGTTTTTT. It codes for CASSLTGTGIAAGELFF.

This clonotype was found many times. The chain combines TRBV7-8 with TRBJ2-3; 10 bases map to TRBD2. From germline, CDR1 is SGHVS and CDR2 FQNEAQ. The CDR3 has 16 amino acids. The V segment lost 5 bases and the J segment 11 bases; nucleotides outside the gene matches: 16. DNA for the CDR3: TGTGCCAGCAGCGGAGGGGGTGCTAGCGGGGGATATGGGCAGTATTTT. It encodes CASSGGGASGGYGQYF.

This clonotype was detected a few times. The rearrangement links TRBV6-6 to TRBJ2-2, with 7 positions matching TRBD2. The J segment lost 4 bases and the V segment lost 6 bases, leaving 8 bases of the junction unmatched. The CDR3 sequence is 15 residues long. Germline V CDR1 and CDR2: MNHNY, SVGAGI (reference sequence). The CDR3 is CASRGLIGVTGELFF. For the CDR3, the DNA is TGTGCCAGCAGGGGACTAATCGGGGTCACCGGGGAGCTGTTTTTT.

This clonotype has at least ten counts. V is TRBV12-3 or TRBV12-4 and J is TRBJ2-7; the match to TRBD1 covers 8 bases. The CDR3 runs to 14 residues. J gave up 3 bases and V 6 bases, and 7 bases lay outside the gene matches. Here the CDR3 reads CASRSTGVDYEQYF. As DNA, the CDR3 is TGTGCCAGCAGGTCGACAGGGGTGGACTACGAGCAGTACTTC.

This clonotype appeared many times. This sequence joins TRBV9 and TRBJ2-3; TRBD1 agrees at 7 bases. The CDR3 is 16 amino acids. Trimming cost V 3 bases and J 3 bases; bases outside gene matches: 10. Germline loops: CDR1 SGDLS, CDR2 YYNGEE. DNA for the CDR3: TGTGCCAGCAGCGCTGGAATGAGGGGGCTTACAGATACGCAGTATTTT. This gives the protein CASSAGMRGLTDTQYF.

This clonotype was detected ten times or more. This chain links TRBV14 with TRBJ2-2; D is unresolved. V was trimmed by 1 base and J by 7 bases, leaving 10 bases between them. CDR1 and CDR2 (germline): SGHDN, FVKESK. CDR3 length: 14 amino acids. CDR3 sequence reads: CASSQAQGIGELFF. CDR3 DNA sequence: TGTGCCAGCAGCCAAGCGCAAGGGATCGGGGAGCTGTTTTTT.